Here is one TCR beta chain with its context. The V gene end was trimmed by 0 bases and the J gene end by 7 bases; junction bases not matched to a gene: 6. The CDR3 is 16 residues long. Looked up from germline, CDR1 is SNHLY and CDR2 is FYNNEI. This record belongs to a study of blood T cell repertoires in COVID-19. Study-level information: COVID-19 samples, acute and convalescent, were from the United States, Italy and Spain. Nucleic acid was either cDNA or gDNA, and it came from T cells, B-cell-depleted T cells, or PBMCs.

In the original processing: Using reference gene primer amplification, nucleated cell counts were estimated. TCRdb keeps only in-frame clones here, not all; method: immunoSEQ multiplex PCR. The V and J calls and the clone size are those of that table, but D and trimming were determined from the DNA. The sample contains some 230,000 clones, about four fifths of which appear only once. V gene TRBV2 combines with J gene TRBJ1-4, with 9 bases matching TRBD1. The receptor's source is a woman aged 25 to 39 who had recovered from COVID-19. Sequencing input: peripheral blood. CDR3 nucleotide sequence: TGTGCCAGCAGTGAAGCGCTACAGGGGGCGGGTGAAAAACTGTTTTTT. It codes for CASSEALQGAGEKLFF.